This record concerns one TCR beta chain sequence. TCRdb redid the calling of the 5' RACE reads with MiXCR, one entry per CDR3 protein. The sample includes 55,000 to 75,000 distinct CDR3 sequences, approximately 11% of them seen just once. The sample originates from a study of early T cells in non-severe SARS-CoV-2 infection. Trimming took 0 bases from V and 4 from J, leaving 12 bases between them. CDR3 length: 15 amino acids. The germline V gene has CDR1 MGHRA and CDR2 YSYEKL. The J gene is TRBJ2-5, the V gene TRBV4-1; D ambiguous. The source material was whole blood. The receptor's source is an adult who was a healthcare worker with PCR-confirmed SARS-CoV-2 infection or an uninfected control (not recorded which). The CDR3 region has the DNA TGCGCCAGCAGCCAAGACGGAGCTAGTGGAGAGACCCAGTACTTC. Translating gives CASSQDGASGETQYF.